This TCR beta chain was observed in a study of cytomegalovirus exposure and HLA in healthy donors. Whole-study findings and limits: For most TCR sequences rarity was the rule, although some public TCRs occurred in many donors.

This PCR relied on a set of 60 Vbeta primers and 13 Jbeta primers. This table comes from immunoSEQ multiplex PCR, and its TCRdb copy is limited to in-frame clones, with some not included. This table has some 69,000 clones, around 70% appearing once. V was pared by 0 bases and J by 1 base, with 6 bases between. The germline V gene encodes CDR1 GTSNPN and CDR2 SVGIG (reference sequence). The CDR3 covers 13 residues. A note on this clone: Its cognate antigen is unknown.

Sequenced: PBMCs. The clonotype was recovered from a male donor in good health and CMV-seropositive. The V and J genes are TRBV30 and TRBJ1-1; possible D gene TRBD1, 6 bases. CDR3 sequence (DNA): TGTGCCTGGAGTGTAGGGGGGAACACTGAAGCTTTCTTT. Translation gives CAWSVGGNTEAFF.